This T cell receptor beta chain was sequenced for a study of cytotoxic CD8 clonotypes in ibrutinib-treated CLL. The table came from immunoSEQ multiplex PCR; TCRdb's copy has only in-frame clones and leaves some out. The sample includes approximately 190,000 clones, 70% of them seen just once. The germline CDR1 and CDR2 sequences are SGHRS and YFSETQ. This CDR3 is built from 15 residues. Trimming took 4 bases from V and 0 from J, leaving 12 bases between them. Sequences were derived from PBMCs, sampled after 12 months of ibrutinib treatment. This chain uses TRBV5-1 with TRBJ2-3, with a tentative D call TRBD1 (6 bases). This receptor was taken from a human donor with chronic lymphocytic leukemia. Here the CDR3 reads CASSRRQESTDTQYF. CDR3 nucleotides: TGCGCCAGCAGCCGAAGACAGGAGAGCACAGATACGCAGTATTTT.